The TCR beta chain under discussion was sequenced for a study of blood T cell repertoires in COVID-19 (dated by TCRdb to between 2020 and 2021). At the level of the whole study: Samples from collaborators originated in the United States, Italy and Spain and spanned both the acute and convalescent phases of COVID-19. The material from the prospective study consisted of cDNA or gDNA derived from T cells, B-cell-depleted T cells, or PBMCs. The dataset comprised deeply sampled blood TCRbeta repertoires from subjects exposed to, actively infected with, or recovered from COVID-19. The repertoires were released in a freely available public database meant as a resource for research on the immune response to SARS-CoV-2. The samples were drawn from the first 160 participants of the ongoing ImmuneRACE study and from 1,254 subjects provided by 6 global collaborators. The sample metadata nearly always contained a de-identified subject ID, COVID-19 status, age in years and sex. Where available, HLA class I and class II types were taken from metadata supplied by the sample provider and were not determined by assay-based typing.

What the study reported, not specific to this receptor: The quantity of clinical and demographic metadata differed by source and by participant and was supplied without curation.

Participants in the prospective study were aged roughly 18 to 89 years, lived in about two dozen United States geographic areas, and enrolled through a virtual design. In the prospective study, participants were assigned to cohorts based on the clinical history participants reported in a screening survey and a study questionnaire. Exposed participants had been in contact, within 2 weeks of entering the study, with a person who had a PCR-confirmed or clinician-diagnosed case of COVID-19. Each participant in the prospective study had whole blood, serum and a nasopharyngeal or oropharyngeal swab collected by mobile phlebotomists. Participants in the prospective study had the option to provide additional blood draws and questionnaires over a roughly two-month period. Prospective study blood samples were shipped either frozen or at room temperature before DNA extraction. Comments on this clone: Its specific antigen is unknown. Base qualities are not recorded, but no much larger clone differs from it by a single base.

TCRbeta CDR3 regions were amplified from genomic DNA using the immunoSEQ Assay, a bias-controlled multiplex PCR. The original pipeline was this. The number of nucleated cells in each sample was estimated from the amplification of reference gene primers within the assay. To quantify the absolute abundance of each unique TCRbeta CDR3 rearrangement, sequence reads were collapsed and filtered. For each sample, productive Simpson clonality was calculated by taking the square root of Simpson's diversity index across productive rearrangements. Entries here come from immuneACCESS through TCRdb and include only in-frame sequences with V and J called. Some clones fail to appear in such tables; in the studies checked, an unresolved V gene covers under half of the shortfall, and the cause of the remainder is unknown. From that table come the V and J calls and clone size; the DNA was used to work out D and trimming. The sample table shows fewer than 250,000 clones, and about four fifths are seen once. Jointly, the top ten make up approximately 4% of the sample.

From the cysteine up to the phenylalanine, the CDR3 has a length of 16 residues. Of the read, only the CDR3 DNA is kept; its 48 bases are in frame from base 1. The TCR originated in a woman aged 40 to 50 who had been exposed to COVID-19. Material for sequencing was PBMCs or T cells enriched from blood (not recorded which). The rearranged chain carries TRBV21-1 and TRBJ1-2; the table's TRBD1 call for D was not verified on the DNA. TRBV21-1 is noted as a pseudogene. The CDR3 region has the sequence CASSKMRTARCSGYTF. The DNA sequence reads TGTGCCAGCAGCAAAATGAGGACAGCGCGGTGTTCTGGCTACACCTTC.